The 28 T cell receptor beta chains reported below all come from one sample, sequenced in a study of blood T cell repertoires in COVID-19. Repertoires were generated with immunoSEQ multiplex PCR, while TCRdb's copy carries only in-frame clones and drops some. This repertoire shows about 270,000 clones, 88% found once; its top ten account for 3%. Sequencing was performed on PBMCs or T cells enriched from blood (not recorded which). The receptors stem from a woman in her forties or fifties who had recovered from COVID-19.

This chain links TRBV7-3 with TRBJ2-7, with 8 nucleotides matching TRBD1. Trimming took 1 base from V and 2 from J; bases not matched to a gene: 10. The CDR3 spans 17 residues. The V gene's germline CDR1 is SGHTA and CDR2 FQGTGA. The CDR3 region has the DNA TGTGCCAGCAGCTTAAGCTCCACCGGGACAGGAGCCTACGAGCAGTACTTC. Its translation: CASSLSSTGTGAYEQYF.

The rearrangement joins TRBV28 to TRBJ2-3; D uncertain. Trimming took 6 bases from V and 14 from J, leaving 12 bases between them. Germline V gene data show CDR1 as MDHEN and CDR2 as SYDVKM. The CDR3 is made up of 10 amino acids. The CDR3 loop reads CASSQKERYF. Here the CDR3 DNA reads TGTGCCAGCAGCCAAAAAGAGCGGTATTTT. The whole variable domain, filled in from reference TRBV28 and TRBJ2-3, reads DVKVTQSSRYLVKRTGEKVFLECVQDMDHENMFWYRQDPGLGLRLIYFSYDVKMKEKGDIPEGYSVSREKKERFSLILESASTNQTSMYLCASSQKERYFGPGTRLTVL.

This chain joins TRBV6-2 or TRBV6-3 and TRBJ2-7; D possibly corresponds to TRBD1 (5 bases). The germline gives CDR1 MNHEY, CDR2 SVGEGT. Trimming cost V 6 bases and J 6 bases, with 12 bases left between them. There are 12 residues in the CDR3. In DNA, the CDR3 is TGTGCCAGCAGCTCTGACAGAGGCGAGCAGTACTTC. Translated, it gives CASSSDRGEQYF.

V and J are TRBV10-3 and TRBJ2-7, with D possibly matching TRBD1 (5 bases). V was cut by 11 bases and J by 2 bases, with 19 bases left in between. Germline CDR1 reads ENHRY; CDR2 reads SYGVKD. This CDR3 has 14 amino acids. For the CDR3, the DNA is TGTGCCGTCAACAGCGACAGCCTTACCTACGAGCAGTACTTC. It translates to CAVNSDSLTYEQYF.

The chain joins TRBV28 to TRBJ1-2; a weak D match, TRBD1 (5 bases). The germline CDR1 and CDR2 sequences are MDHEN and SYDVKM. Trimming cost V 4 bases and J 6 bases, with 9 bases left between them. CDR3 length: 12 residues. CDR3 protein: CASSSTGHGYTF. The CDR3 bases are TGTGCCAGCAGTTCAACAGGTCATGGCTACACCTTC.

The J gene is TRBJ1-4, the V gene TRBV15, with 8 bases aligning to TRBD1. Germline V gives CDR1 LNHNV, CDR2 YYDKDF (reference sequence). Trimming removed 5 bases from V and 8 bases from J; junction bases left unmatched: 13. The CDR3 is 16 residues long. The CDR3 DNA is TGTGCCACCAGCCCCCCCGGAACAGGGGGGAGGGAAAAACTGTTTTTT. It codes for CATSPPGTGGREKLFF.

The chain combines TRBV2 with TRBJ1-5, with 7 bases that match TRBD1. This CDR3 is 13 amino acids long. CDR1 SNHLY and CDR2 FYNNEI come from the germline V gene. Germline trimming cut 4 bases from V and 8 bases from J; bases unmatched to any gene: 5. This CDR3 reads CASSGGGAEPQHF. For the CDR3, the DNA is TGTGCCAGCAGTGGAGGGGGCGCGGAGCCCCAGCATTTT.

This chain uses TRBV11-3 with TRBJ2-1; unclear D gene. Trimming removed 5 bases from V and 4 bases from J, with 6 bases in between. Per germline, CDR1 SGHNT and CDR2 YENEEA. The CDR3 spans 12 residues. CDR3 region: CASSREYNEQFF. CDR3 sequence (DNA): TGTGCCAGCAGCCGCGAATACAATGAGCAGTTCTTC. The whole variable domain, filled in from reference TRBV11-3 and TRBJ2-1, reads EAGVVQSPRYKIIEKKQPVAFWCNPISGHNTLYWYLQNLGQGPELLIRYENEEAVDDSQLPKDRFSAERLKGVDSTLKIQPAELGDSAVYLCASSREYNEQFFGPGTRLTVL.

This chain uses TRBV11-3 with TRBJ1-1; D unresolved. Trimming removed 1 base at V and 1 base at J, with 4 bases between. The CDR3 contains 13 residues. CDR1 is SGHNT, CDR2 YENEEA, per germline. CDR3 DNA: TGTGCCAGCAGCTTAGGAGAGAACACTGAAGCTTTCTTT. Amino acids: CASSLGENTEAFF.

CDR3 protein: CASSHILGTQGFSGTDTQYF. Here the CDR3 DNA reads TGTGCCAGCAGCCACATATTGGGAACACAGGGTTTTTCGGGTACAGATACGCAGTATTTT. The J gene is TRBJ2-3, the V gene TRBV3-1 (or the pseudogene TRBV3-2); perhaps TRBD1 as D (6 bases). The germline CDR1 and CDR2 sequences are LGHDT and YNNKEL (reference sequence). The CDR3 has 20 amino acids. V lost 3 bases to trimming and J lost 3 bases, with 28 bases between them.

The chain uses TRBV19 and TRBJ2-1; D might be TRBD2 (5 bases). This CDR3 has 16 residues. Trimming pared 7 bases from V and 0 bases from J, leaving 16 bases between. Germline CDR1 and CDR2: LNHDA and SQIVND (reference sequence). The CDR3 spells CASKTIFAGSYNEQFF. In nucleotides, the CDR3 is TGTGCCAGTAAAACGATTTTCGCGGGCTCCTACAATGAGCAGTTCTTC.

The rearrangement joins TRBV28 to TRBJ1-2, with 7 bases aligning to TRBD1. The germline gives CDR1 MDHEN, CDR2 SYDVKM. The CDR3 totals 14 residues. V was clipped by 7 bases and J by 4 bases; unmatched bases: 9. CDR3 sequence reads: CASTDREAIYGYTF. CDR3 DNA sequence: TGTGCCAGCACTGACAGGGAGGCTATCTATGGCTACACCTTC.

The gene calls are TRBV19 and TRBJ1-1; D gene uncertain. The V gene lost 7 bases and the J gene lost 3 bases, with 15 bases spanning the gap. CDR1 and CDR2 from the germline V gene are LNHDA and SQIVND (reference sequence). CDR3 length: 14 amino acids. As DNA, the CDR3 is TGTGCCAGTAATCCGGTTCCCGCTCACACTGAAGCTTTCTTT. Protein product: CASNPVPAHTEAFF. The full variable domain, rest sourced from reference TRBV19 and TRBJ1-1, is DGGITQSPKYLFRKEGQNVTLSCEQNLNHDAMYWYRQDPGQGLRLIYYSQIVNDFQKGDIAEGYSVSREKKESFPLTVTSAQKNPTAFYLCASNPVPAHTEAFFGQGTRLTVV.

This CDR3 reads CASSLTPLSSNEKLFF. CDR3 nucleotides: TGTGCCAGCAGTTTAACTCCTCTCTCAAGTAATGAAAAACTGTTTTTT. The chain combines TRBV27 with TRBJ1-4, with D hard to call. CDR1 and CDR2 from the germline V gene are MNHEY and SMNVEV (reference sequence). The V and J ends lost 2 bases and 4 bases respectively, with 14 bases between them. This CDR3 is 16 amino acids long.

The chain is built from TRBV6-2 or TRBV6-3 and TRBJ1-6; TRBD1 matches 10 bases. There are 17 residues in the CDR3. CDR1 and CDR2 from the germline V gene are MNHEY and SVGEGT. Trimming took 6 bases from V and 7 from J; bases not matched to a gene: 12. CDR3 sequence (DNA): TGTGCCAGCAGCTCCGGTAGACAGGGGGCGAGGAATTCACCCCTCCACTTT. Protein sequence: CASSSGRQGARNSPLHF.

The V and J genes are TRBV5-6 and TRBJ2-7; 7 positions agree with TRBD1. From germline, CDR1 is SGHDT and CDR2 YYEEEE. This CDR3 comprises 12 residues. V was pared by 2 bases and J by 12 bases, with 8 bases of the junction left unmatched. The DNA for the CDR3 is TGTGCCAGCAGCTTAGGGGGCCGGGTCGGGTACTTC. Protein sequence: CASSLGGRVGYF.

In its sample, this clone was seen once. This chain connects TRBV7-3 to TRBJ2-1, with TRBD2 matching 11 bases. Trimming took 3 bases from V and 9 from J; bases not matched to a gene: 1. Germline CDR1 is SGHTA and CDR2 is FQGTGA. This CDR3 has 13 residues. CDR3 sequence: CASSLLAGGEQFF. In DNA, the CDR3 is TGTGCCAGCAGCTTGCTAGCGGGGGGTGAGCAGTTCTTC.

This CDR3 reads CASSQEGLAGASYGEQFF. CDR3 sequence (DNA): TGTGCCAGCAGCCAAGAAGGACTAGCGGGAGCGTCTTACGGTGAGCAGTTCTTC. The chain combines TRBV3-1 (or the pseudogene TRBV3-2) with TRBJ2-1, with 13 bases aligning to TRBD2. Germline CDR1 and CDR2: LGHDT and YNNKEL (reference sequence). This CDR3 is built from 18 residues. V trimming: 0 bases; J trimming: 9 bases; junction bases outside the gene matches: 11.

V gene TRBV5-4 combines with J gene TRBJ2-1, with 14 nucleotides matching TRBD2. The CDR3 runs to 15 residues. With 4 bases clipped from V and 7 bases from J, the junction kept 4 bases outside the gene matches. Looked up from germline, CDR1 is SGHNT and CDR2 is YYREEE (reference sequence). For the CDR3, the DNA is TGTGCCAGCAGCGGAGGGACTAGCGGGAGTAATGAGCAGTTCTTC. Protein product: CASSGGTSGSNEQFF.

The CDR3 coding sequence is TGTGCCAGCTCACCATCGAGTCACTACGAGCAGTACTTC. Amino acid sequence: CASSPSSHYEQYF. J is TRBJ2-7 and V is TRBV18, with D uncertain. Germline CDR1 KGHSH, CDR2 LQKENI. The CDR3 spans 13 residues. V was shortened by 2 bases and J by 3 bases, with 8 bases between the two germline ends.

The chain recombines TRBV7-2 with TRBJ2-3, with 15 bases that match TRBD2. CDR1 and CDR2 (germline): SGHTA, FQGNSA. Losses at the gene ends were 2 bases for V and 0 bases for J; bases not matched to a gene: 6. The CDR3 has 19 residues. The CDR3 DNA is TGTGCCAGCAGCTTATTTCGCGGACTAGCGGGAGGGAGCACAGATACGCAGTATTTT. It encodes CASSLFRGLAGGSTDTQYF.

The chain has TRBV24-1 and TRBJ1-2, with TRBD1 identical over 7 bases. J was trimmed by 3 bases and V by 3 bases; bases with no gene match: 3. The CDR3 contains 14 residues. The germline V gene encodes CDR1 KGHDR and CDR2 SFDVKD. The CDR3 nucleotides are TGTGCCACCAGTGATAGACAGGGATACTATGGCTACACCTTC. This encodes CATSDRQGYYGYTF.

The rearrangement uses TRBV29-1 and TRBJ2-3; tentatively, D is TRBD2 (6 bases). Germline CDR1 reads SQVTM; CDR2 reads ANQGSEA. The V end was cut by 4 bases, the J end by 0 bases, with 11 bases between. CDR3 size: 14 residues. The CDR3: CSVGMRGSTDTQYF. The CDR3 region has the DNA TGCAGCGTTGGTATGCGGGGAAGCACAGATACGCAGTATTTT.

CDR3 nucleotide sequence: TGTGCCAGCAGCTTATCGGGCGGGGTCGGTGAAAAACTGTTTTTT. This encodes CASSLSGGVGEKLFF. The chain carries TRBV7-2 and TRBJ1-4; no clear D. The CDR3 sequence is 15 residues long. The germline V and J ends were trimmed by 2 bases and 7 bases, with 14 bases remaining between them. Per germline, CDR1 SGHTA and CDR2 FQGNSA.

The CDR3 nucleotides read TGTGCCAGCAGTTTAAAAGCGGGAGGAACCTACGAGCAGTACTTC. It is translated as CASSLKAGGTYEQYF. The chain carries TRBV27 and TRBJ2-7; 9 positions match TRBD2. Germline V lookup: CDR1 MNHEY, CDR2 SMNVEV (reference sequence). V trimming: 2 bases; J trimming: 2 bases; junction bases outside the gene matches: 4. This CDR3 has 15 residues.

The chain couples TRBV11-2 to TRBJ2-7, with 9 bases aligning to TRBD2. The CDR3 totals 14 residues. Unmatched junction bases numbered 7, after V lost 4 bases and J lost 6 bases. Germline loops: CDR1 SGHAT, CDR2 FQNNGV. CDR3 bases: TGTGCCAGCAGCTCCCTTTCTAGCGGGATCGAGCAGTACTTC. The encoded protein is CASSSLSSGIEQYF.

The sample holds one count of this clone. The V gene is TRBV11-2, the J gene TRBJ1-1; D possibly corresponds to TRBD1 (5 bases). Germline values: CDR1 SGHAT, CDR2 FQNNGV. The CDR3 contains 14 residues. Trimming shortened V by 3 bases and J by 3 bases, and 11 bases separated the two germline ends. The DNA for the CDR3 is TGTGCCAGCAGCTTGGAACAGGTTTACACTGAAGCTTTCTTT. This gives the protein CASSLEQVYTEAFF.

V and J are TRBV18 and TRBJ1-2, with D possibly matching TRBD1 (5 bases). CDR1 is KGHSH, CDR2 LQKENI, per germline. The CDR3 has 13 residues. V was shortened by 3 bases and J by 0 bases, with 5 bases between the two germline ends. The CDR3 coding sequence is TGTGCCAGCTCACCGACAGCTAACTATGGCTACACCTTC. Translation gives CASSPTANYGYTF.